This note documents a single TCR beta chain sequence. Its specificity is unknown. Generated by immunoSEQ multiplex PCR, the TCRdb table keeps only in-frame clones and is missing some. The sample lists tens of thousands of clones; about 85% were seen once. The data are from a study of OX40 agonist ivuxolimab in advanced cancers. Study details: Hepatocellular carcinoma, melanoma, renal cell or head and neck cancer occurred in dose-escalation patients. Findings and caveats of the study: Blood T cells, both CD4+ and CD8+, expanded clonally by week 6 at 0.1 to 3.0 mg/kg.

Per germline, CDR1 SNHLY and CDR2 FYNNEI. The CDR3 loop spans 14 amino acids. V was trimmed by 4 bases and J by 6 bases, leaving 13 bases between them. J is TRBJ1-5 and V is TRBV2, with D uncertain. The sequenced sample was CD4+ or CD8+ T cells sorted from blood, obtained in a trial of the OX40 agonist ivuxolimab. This receptor was identified in an adult with an advanced solid tumor such as melanoma, head and neck, liver or kidney cancer. As DNA, the CDR3 is TGTGCCAGCAGTGTCGAAGGGCTCGGTCAGCCCCAGCATTTT. Its protein product is CASSVEGLGQPQHF.